This is a list of T cell receptor beta chains from one sample in a study of T-cell memory formation after mild COVID-19. TCRdb redid the calling of the 5' RACE reads with MiXCR, one entry per CDR3 protein. The table records roughly 200,000 distinct CDR3 sequences, roughly 17% of them present only once. Material for sequencing was PBMCs or a T cell subset sorted from them (not recorded which). These receptors were obtained from an adult woman who had mild COVID-19 (a few samples of this study predate the infection). Cell type and time point are not known. The CDR3 runs from the conserved cysteine through the conserved F or W. A D gene is named only where the DNA matches it firmly.

.,TRBJ2-3,TRBV10-3,CAISEGGSTDTQYF
TRBD2,TRBJ2-1,TRBV24-1,CATSEGDGLAGGPSYNEQFF
TRBD2,TRBJ2-3,TRBV6-2/TRBV6-3,CASSSIAGFTDTQYF
TRBD1,TRBJ2-7,TRBV11-2,CASSLNRGSREQYF
.,TRBJ2-1,TRBV4-2,CASSQGGQQFF
TRBD1,TRBJ2-5,TRBV20-1,CSARGQGETQYF
.,TRBJ2-5,TRBV10-3,CAISDRDLKETQYF
.,TRBJ2-1,TRBV30,CAWKEVNTYYNEQFF
.,TRBJ1-3,TRBV7-9,CASSELGVTGNTIYF
.,TRBJ2-2,TRBV12-3/TRBV12-4,CASSPHRGELFF
.,TRBJ1-5,TRBV25-1,CASSVGGVGQPQHF
TRBD1,TRBJ2-5,TRBV18,CASSPLGPGTDQETQYF
.,TRBJ2-7,TRBV27,CASSTRSGEQYF
TRBD2,TRBJ2-5,TRBV4-2,CASSQGDYPSTQYF
.,TRBJ2-3,TRBV19,CASSSSPATDTQYF
TRBD2,TRBJ2-1,TRBV12-3/TRBV12-4,CASSRLAGEGHNEQFF
TRBD1,TRBJ2-5,TRBV5-1,CASSITGEETQYF
.,TRBJ2-5,TRBV5-1,CASRVGRGRRKETQYF
TRBD2,TRBJ2-3,TRBV7-6,CASRPLAGTGTDTQYF
.,TRBJ2-1,TRBV5-1,CASSLGLRGDSYNEQFF
.,TRBJ1-2,TRBV30,CAWSVARQLGYTF
TRBD2,TRBJ2-1,TRBV4-3,CASSQEEGTSGRIHPPSYNEQFF
TRBD1,TRBJ1-5,TRBV4-1,CASSLRDRRNQPQHF
TRBD2,TRBJ2-1,TRBV7-3,CASSLESGRASEQFF
.,TRBJ2-4,TRBV20-1,CSAREQGLAKNIQYF
.,TRBJ2-1,TRBV6-6,CASSYVASRRLYEQFF
.,TRBJ2-2,TRBV3-1,CASSQPSPPGELFF
TRBD1,TRBJ2-7,TRBV7-8,CASSPDGQDYEQYF
TRBD2,TRBJ2-5,TRBV6-2/TRBV6-3,CASSSGGWFIDQETQYF
TRBD2,TRBJ2-7,TRBV20-1,CSASGSFHRGGMYEQYF
.,TRBJ2-1,TRBV6-6,CASSYGGQAYNEQFF
.,TRBJ2-6,TRBV12-3/TRBV12-4,CASNLQVPGGANVLTF
.,TRBJ2-7,TRBV6-5,CASRRPGSHEQYF
.,TRBJ2-1,TRBV5-1,CASSSPLQGHEQFF
TRBD1,TRBJ2-7,TRBV5-1,CASSLVGTGLRYEQYF
TRBD1,TRBJ1-2,TRBV4-2,CASSPGQVNYGYTF
TRBD2,TRBJ2-1,TRBV7-2,CASSISGATYNEQFF
.,TRBJ2-1,TRBV6-6,CASSYEGYNEQFF
.,TRBJ2-6,TRBV20-1,CSASPGISGANVLTF